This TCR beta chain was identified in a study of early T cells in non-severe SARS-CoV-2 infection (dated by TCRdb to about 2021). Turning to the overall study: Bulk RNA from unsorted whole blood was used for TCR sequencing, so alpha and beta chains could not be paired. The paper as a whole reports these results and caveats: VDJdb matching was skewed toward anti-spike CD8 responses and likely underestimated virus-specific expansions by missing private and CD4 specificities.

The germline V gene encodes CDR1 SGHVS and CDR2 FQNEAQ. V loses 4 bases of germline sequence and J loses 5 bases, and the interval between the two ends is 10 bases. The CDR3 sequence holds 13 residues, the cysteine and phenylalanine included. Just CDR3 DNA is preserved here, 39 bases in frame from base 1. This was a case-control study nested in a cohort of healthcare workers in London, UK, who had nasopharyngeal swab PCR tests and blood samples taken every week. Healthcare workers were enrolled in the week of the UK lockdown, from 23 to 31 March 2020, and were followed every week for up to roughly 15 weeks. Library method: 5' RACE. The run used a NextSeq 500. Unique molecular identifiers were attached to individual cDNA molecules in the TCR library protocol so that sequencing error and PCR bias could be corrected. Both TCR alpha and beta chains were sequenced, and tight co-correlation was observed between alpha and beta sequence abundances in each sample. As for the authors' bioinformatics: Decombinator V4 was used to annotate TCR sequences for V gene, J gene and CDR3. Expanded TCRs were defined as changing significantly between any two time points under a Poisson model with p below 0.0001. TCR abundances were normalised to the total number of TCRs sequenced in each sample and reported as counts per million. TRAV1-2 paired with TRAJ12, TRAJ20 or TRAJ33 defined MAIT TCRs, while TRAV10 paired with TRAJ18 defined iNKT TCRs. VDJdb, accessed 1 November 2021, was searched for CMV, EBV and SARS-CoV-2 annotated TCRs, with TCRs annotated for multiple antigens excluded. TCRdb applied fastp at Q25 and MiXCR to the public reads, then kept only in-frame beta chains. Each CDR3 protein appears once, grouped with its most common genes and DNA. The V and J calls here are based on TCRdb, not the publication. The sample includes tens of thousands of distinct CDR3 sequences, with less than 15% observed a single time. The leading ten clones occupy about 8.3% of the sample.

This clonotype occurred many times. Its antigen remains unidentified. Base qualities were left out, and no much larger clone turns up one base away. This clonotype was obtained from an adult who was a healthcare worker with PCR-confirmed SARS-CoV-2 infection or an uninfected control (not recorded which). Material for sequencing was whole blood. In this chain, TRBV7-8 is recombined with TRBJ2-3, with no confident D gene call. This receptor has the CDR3 CASSSGRGDTQYF. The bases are TGTGCCAGCAGCTCCGGACGCGGAGATACGCAGTATTTT.